This TCR beta chain was observed in a study of low-dose radiotherapy and immunotherapy resistance in tumors. Study overall: A dose of 0.5 Gy per fraction was delivered to Cohort 1 every 2 weeks, for a total of 6.5 Gy.

As for time point: before trial treatment. Germline V gene lookup returns CDR1 SGHRS and CDR2 YFSETQ. Deletions cut 0 bases from V and 5 bases from J, with 12 bases between. The CDR3 length is 14 residues. Covering alpha and beta chains, TRAV- and TRBV-specific primers were used for the first-strand cDNA. The PCR that amplified TCRs ran for around 20 cycles, relying on a constant-region primer and a V-primer adapter. Via MiXCR, TCRdb re-called the reads, giving one row per CDR3 protein. The data hold about 60,000 distinct CDR3 sequences, with around 25% observed a single time. The chain has TRBV5-1 and TRBJ2-7, with D perhaps matching TRBD2 (6 bases). The sequence derives from a male donor with prostate cancer. This sample comprised PBMCs, obtained before treatment. CDR3 in DNA: TGCGCCAGCAGCTTGGAGACTAGAGAGCACGAGCAGTACTTC. Residues: CASSLETREHEQYF.